The sample holds many counts of the clone carrying this TCR beta chain. This sample is drawn from a study of T cells in Graves' hyperthyroidism and ophthalmopathy. The CDR3 regions of TCR beta were amplified from RNA transcripts. The primer set for the first-round RT-PCR of the TCR CDR3 was HTBI. One entry per CDR3 protein results from TCRdb running MiXCR on the multiplex PCR reads. The sample carries around 340,000 distinct CDR3 sequences, around 23% recorded once. The CDR3 is 13 residues long. With 8 bases removed from V and 0 bases from J, the gap between germline ends came to 9 bases. This chain joins TRBV12-3 or TRBV12-4 and TRBJ2-3, with a tentative D call TRBD1 (7 bases). This clonotype was obtained from a woman aged 50 to 60 with Graves' hyperthyroidism. The sequenced material came from blood. CDR3 protein: CASSGGSTDTQYF. The CDR3, as DNA: TGTGCCAGCTCAGGGGGGAGCACAGATACGCAGTATTTT.